This T cell receptor (beta chain) was identified during a study of blood T cell repertoires in COVID-19. At the level of the study: Donors in the United States, Italy and Spain gave samples during acute or convalescent COVID-19. Sample material is recorded as cDNA or gDNA derived from T cells, B-cell-depleted T cells, or PBMCs.

Per the original methods: How many nucleated cells were present was estimated from reference gene primer amplification. Method: immunoSEQ multiplex PCR; TCRdb's copy keeps in-frame clones and lacks some. V and J calls and clone size are copied from that table; D and trimming were computed from the DNA. This sample has under 300,000 clones, with roughly 89% found just once. The sequenced sample was peripheral blood. The TCR was taken from a woman in her thirties or forties who had recovered from COVID-19.

CDR3 sequence reads: CASSLRRQVGDEQYV. The CDR3 nucleotides read TGTGCCAGCAGCTTACGTCGCCAGGTAGGGGACGAGCAGTACGTC. The chain employs TRBV11-3 and TRBJ2-7; possible D gene TRBD1, 5 bases. The CDR3 sequence is 15 residues long. The V gene lost 2 bases and the J gene lost 5 bases, with 16 bases spanning the gap. CDR1 is SGHNT and CDR2 is YENEEA in the germline V gene.